Listed here is a single TCR beta chain. Antigen: not known. This record belongs to a study of PD-1 blockade in classical Hodgkin lymphoma. Findings of the study overall: Patients newly diagnosed and complete responders had comparable baseline diversity.

Germline lookup yields CDR1 LNHDA and CDR2 SQIVND (reference sequence). This CDR3 has 15 residues. V lost 5 bases, J lost 1 base, and 3 bases stayed unmatched. Brentuximab vedotin exposure varied, and every patient relapsed after autologous stem cell transplantation. Negative selection with magnets was how CD8+ T cells were isolated from the thawed PBMCs. Generated by immunoSEQ multiplex PCR, the TCRdb table keeps only in-frame clones and is missing some. Of roughly 28,000 clones listed, around nine tenths are singletons. The chain is built from TRBV19 and TRBJ2-2, with 8 bases that match TRBD2. Sequences were derived from CD8+ T cells from blood, sampled at baseline. The clonotype was recovered from a human donor with classical Hodgkin lymphoma. The CDR3 sequence: CASSPSGGNTGELFF. The CDR3 bases are TGTGCCAGTAGTCCGAGCGGGGGGAACACCGGGGAGCTGTTTTTT.